The 7 T cell receptor beta chains given below trace back to one sample, sequenced in a study of blood T cell repertoires in COVID-19. Clones were sequenced by immunoSEQ multiplex PCR, and TCRdb holds only the in-frame ones, with some missing. There are 350,000 to 400,000 clones in the sample; 75% to 90% occur only once, and roughly 7.1% lies in the top ten. Sequencing was done on a sample of peripheral blood. Every receptor here comes from a woman aged 60 to 75 with COVID-19, enrolled during active disease.

This rearrangement joins TRBV7-3 to TRBJ2-7, with 7 bases matching TRBD1. The germline V gene encodes CDR1 SGHTA and CDR2 FQGTGA. The CDR3 spans 15 residues. J lost 3 bases, V lost 5 bases, and 10 bases had no gene match. The CDR3 loop is CASSLQQGLLYEQYF. The CDR3 DNA reads TGTGCCAGCAGCCTACAACAGGGGCTGCTCTACGAGCAGTACTTC.

This clone occurred a few times. V is TRBV5-1 and J is TRBJ1-2; 8 bases align to TRBD1. CDR1 and CDR2 (germline): SGHRS, YFSETQ. Germline trimming cut 5 bases from V and 7 bases from J; bases unmatched to any gene: 10. The CDR3 spans 14 residues. CDR3 sequence: CASRSGQAEGGYTF. The CDR3 DNA follows: TGCGCCAGCAGGTCGGGACAGGCAGAGGGTGGCTACACCTTC. The whole variable domain, filled in from reference TRBV5-1 and TRBJ1-2, reads KAGVTQTPRYLIKTRGQQVTLSCSPISGHRSVSWYQQTPGQGLQFLFEYFSETQRNKGNFPGRFSGRQFSNSRSEMNVSTLELGDSALYLCASRSGQAEGGYTFGSGTRLTVV.

The CDR3 DNA is TGTGCCAGCAGTCTAATGGGCTCCGGGACTAGCGGTACCCACGAGCAGTACTTC. It is translated as CASSLMGSGTSGTHEQYF. This chain connects TRBV6-6 to TRBJ2-7; TRBD2 matches 11 bases. The CDR3 has 18 residues. The V and J ends lost 5 bases and 5 bases, in that order; junction bases with no gene match: 17. Per germline, CDR1 MNHNY and CDR2 SVGAGI (reference sequence).

The rearrangement joins TRBV5-4 to TRBJ2-7; 9 bases match TRBD2. This CDR3 is built from 14 residues. V shed 4 bases and J 3 bases; nucleotides not matched to a gene: 5. CDR1 is SGHNT and CDR2 is YYREEE in the germline V gene (reference sequence). CDR3 in amino acids: CASSVTSGYYEQYF. The CDR3, as DNA: TGTGCCAGCAGCGTCACTAGCGGGTACTACGAGCAGTACTTC.

This clone was counted only a few times. The rearrangement joins TRBV4-1 to TRBJ1-4; D remains unclear. The germline V gene encodes CDR1 MGHRA and CDR2 YSYEKL. CDR3 size: 18 residues. Trimming left V 0 bases short and J 0 bases short, with 14 bases between. CDR3 loop: CASSQEAGLTATNEKLFF. The CDR3 nucleotides are TGCGCCAGCAGCCAAGAGGCGGGTTTAACTGCAACTAATGAAAAACTGTTTTTT.

The rearrangement joins TRBV27 to TRBJ2-7, with 10 bases aligning to TRBD1. Germline CDR1 reads MNHEY; CDR2 reads SMNVEV (reference sequence). V shed 4 bases and J 0 bases; nucleotides not matched to a gene: 3. The CDR3 loop spans 15 amino acids. CDR3 amino acids: CASSWTGGNSYEQYF. Here the CDR3 DNA reads TGTGCCAGCAGTTGGACAGGGGGGAACTCCTACGAGCAGTACTTC.

This chain joins TRBV13 and TRBJ1-1, with 9 bases aligning to TRBD1. In germline, CDR1 is PRHDT, CDR2 FYEKMQ (reference sequence). The CDR3 runs 16 residues. V lost 4 bases and J lost 3; bases outside the gene matches: 9. The DNA for the CDR3 is TGTGCCAGCAGCTATACAGGGGGCTGGAGTGACACTGAAGCTTTCTTT. Translated, it gives CASSYTGGWSDTEAFF.